This passage covers 13 T cell receptor beta chains from one sample sequenced in a study of blood T cell repertoires in COVID-19. Some clones are missing from TCRdb's copy, which holds only in-frame ones; the method was immunoSEQ multiplex PCR. The sample has roughly 190,000 clones; 65% to 85% are singletons. Sequencing was carried out using PBMCs or T cells enriched from blood (not recorded which). Every receptor here comes from a woman in her 30s who had recovered from COVID-19.

This chain links TRBV7-8 with TRBJ2-7; 9 bases are a match to TRBD1. The CDR3 loop spans 16 amino acids. V lost 0 bases to trimming and J lost 2 bases; unmatched junction nucleotides: 5. CDR1 and CDR2 (germline): SGHVS, FQNEAQ. The CDR3 nucleotides are TGTGCCAGCAGCTTAGCGGGGGGACAGGGCACCTACGAGCAGTACTTC. This translates into CASSLAGGQGTYEQYF.

J is TRBJ1-2 and V is TRBV5-7; TRBD1 matches at 9 bases. TRBV5-7 is annotated as an ORF whose role is uncertain. V shed 0 bases and J 4 bases; nucleotides not matched to a gene: 16. The CDR3 totals 19 residues. CDR3 nucleotides: TGTGCCAGCAGCTTGGGGTCGACGGGACAGGGAAAAATCCTCTATGGCTACACCTTC. Translated: CASSLGSTGQGKILYGYTF.

The genes are TRBV5-8 and TRBJ2-5; TRBD2 is a possible D gene (6 bases). The CDR3 loop spans 16 amino acids. Germline assignment: CDR1 SGHTS and CDR2 YDEGEE. Trimming pared 0 bases from V and 2 bases from J, leaving 14 bases between. CDR3 bases: TGTGCCAGCAGCTTGGGTTTTGGCGGGGAACAAGAGACCCAGTACTTC. It is translated as CASSLGFGGEQETQYF.

CDR3: CASSQNRGNTEAFF. Written as DNA, the CDR3 is TGTGCCAGCAGCCAGAACCGGGGGAACACTGAAGCTTTCTTT. The chain combines TRBV7-9 with TRBJ1-1; D uncertain. CDR1 and CDR2 (germline): SEHNR, FQNEAQ (reference sequence). This CDR3 region has 14 residues. V was pared by 5 bases and J by 1 base, with 11 bases between.

This chain uses TRBV2 with TRBJ1-1; TRBD1 matches 7 bases. CDR1 and CDR2 (germline): SNHLY, FYNNEI. The CDR3 is 14 residues long. Germline trimming cut 7 bases from V and 4 bases from J; bases unmatched to any gene: 9. This CDR3 reads CASIQWDRATEAFF. CDR3 DNA sequence: TGTGCCAGCATTCAATGGGACAGAGCCACTGAAGCTTTCTTT.

This clone was detected once. This chain uses TRBV9 with TRBJ2-1; no firm D call. The CDR3 extends over 16 amino acids. Trimming left V 3 bases short and J 6 bases short, with 19 bases between. From germline, CDR1 is SGDLS and CDR2 YYNGEE. CDR3 sequence: CASSAGVPRSPNEQFF. The CDR3 DNA sequence: TGTGCCAGCAGCGCCGGTGTCCCCCGGAGCCCCAATGAGCAGTTCTTC.

V and J are TRBV30 and TRBJ1-5; D is unclear. V shed 0 bases and J shed 4 bases, with 13 bases lying between them. The CDR3 has 15 amino acids. Germline CDR1 is GTSNPN and CDR2 is SVGIG (reference sequence). This CDR3 reads CAWSVDGRPNQPQHF. Written as DNA, the CDR3 is TGTGCCTGGAGTGTAGACGGCAGGCCAAATCAGCCCCAGCATTTT.

This chain links TRBV11-2 with TRBJ1-2; no clear D. CDR1 and CDR2 (germline): SGHAT, FQNNGV. The CDR3 is made up of 16 amino acids. The V and J ends lost 4 bases and 3 bases respectively, with 18 bases between them. The CDR3 DNA reads as TGTGCCAGCAGCTCCCTGCAAGGGAGAAAATACTATGGCTACACCTTC. Translation: CASSSLQGRKYYGYTF.

The J gene is TRBJ2-1, the V gene TRBV11-3; tentative D call: TRBD1 (5 bases). The CDR3 has 18 amino acids. Germline CDR1 SGHNT, CDR2 YENEEA. V shed 0 bases and J shed 4 bases, with 19 bases lying between them. CDR3 loop: CASSLEAPDRSPYNEQFF. The CDR3 DNA is TGTGCCAGCAGCTTAGAGGCTCCCGACAGATCGCCTTACAATGAGCAGTTCTTC.

The genes are TRBV11-2 and TRBJ1-2, with D tentatively TRBD1 (5 bases). Per the germline V gene, CDR1 is SGHAT and CDR2 is FQNNGV. With 4 bases removed from V and 8 bases from J, the gap between germline ends came to 8 bases. This CDR3 contains 11 residues. The CDR3 DNA reads as TGTGCCAGCAGCTCAGGGATGGGCTACACCTTC. It codes for CASSSGMGYTF.

The chain joins TRBV20-1 to TRBJ1-1; 7 positions match TRBD1. CDR3 size: 11 residues. CDR1 and CDR2 from the germline V gene are DFQATT and SNEGSKA (reference sequence). V lost 6 bases and J lost 11; bases outside the gene matches: 9. This CDR3 reads CSAPGTALAFF. CDR3 DNA sequence: TGCAGTGCCCCCGGGACAGCGCTTGCTTTCTTT.

The table lists this clone with a count of one. This sequence joins TRBV5-6 and TRBJ2-3; TRBD2 agrees at 9 bases. This CDR3 contains 17 residues. Per the germline V gene, CDR1 is SGHDT and CDR2 is YYEEEE. V was clipped by 1 base and J by 3 bases; unmatched bases: 9. The CDR3 reads CASSLSLAGAPTDTQYF. CDR3 in DNA: TGTGCCAGCAGCTTGAGCTTAGCGGGAGCCCCGACAGATACGCAGTATTTT.

The rearrangement uses TRBV2 and TRBJ1-4; TRBD1 aligns across 7 bases. With V trimmed by 7 bases and J by 7 bases, 18 bases remained unmatched. The CDR3 contains 17 residues. CDR1 and CDR2 from the germline V gene are SNHLY and FYNNEI. Here the CDR3 DNA reads TGTGCCAGCATGGGGCAGGGGGACCTCGTGGTTGGTGAAAAACTGTTTTTT. As protein: CASMGQGDLVVGEKLFF.